This T cell receptor (beta chain) was found in a study of CD8 T cells in ankylosing spondylitis. MiXCR, run by TCRdb on the 5' RACE reads, gives a single entry per CDR3 protein. Here the sample spans under 300,000 distinct CDR3 sequences, approximately 12% being singletons. This clonotype was picked up many times. The CDR3 is made up of 16 amino acids. V was clipped by 4 bases and J by 0 bases, with 14 bases between them. Germline V lookup: CDR1 SGHNT, CDR2 YYREEE (reference sequence). The chain couples TRBV5-4 to TRBJ2-1, with D perhaps matching TRBD1 (6 bases). The receptor was derived from a male donor with ankylosing spondylitis or in good health (not recorded which). Source material: blood, either unsorted or a sorted T cell fraction (not recorded which). Here the CDR3 reads CASSPRTASSYNEQFF. The CDR3 region has the DNA TGTGCCAGCAGCCCAAGGACAGCAAGCTCCTACAATGAGCAGTTCTTC.